This entry describes one T cell receptor beta chain. What it binds is not known. The CDR3 loop spans 15 amino acids. Germline CDR1 and CDR2: SGHRS and YFSETQ. V lost 4 bases and J 5 bases, leaving 15 bases between the germline ends. The data were obtained in a study of siplizumab effects on memory and regulatory T cells. Clones were sequenced by immunoSEQ multiplex PCR, and TCRdb holds only the in-frame ones, with some missing. The sample holds about 100,000 clones, about 95% seen once. Findings and limits, study-wide: Greater diversity than memory cells seemed evident in naive T cells, which also appeared to be major alloresponse contributors. A minor share of alloreactive clones matched unstimulated subsets.

The receptor was isolated from a human donor in good health. V usage is TRBV5-1 and J usage is TRBJ1-4; no firm D call. Sequenced: non-Treg CD4+ T cells sorted from blood. CDR3 sequence reads: CASSPSLRENEKLFF. CDR3 DNA sequence: TGCGCCAGCAGCCCGAGCCTTAGAGAGAATGAAAAACTGTTTTTT.